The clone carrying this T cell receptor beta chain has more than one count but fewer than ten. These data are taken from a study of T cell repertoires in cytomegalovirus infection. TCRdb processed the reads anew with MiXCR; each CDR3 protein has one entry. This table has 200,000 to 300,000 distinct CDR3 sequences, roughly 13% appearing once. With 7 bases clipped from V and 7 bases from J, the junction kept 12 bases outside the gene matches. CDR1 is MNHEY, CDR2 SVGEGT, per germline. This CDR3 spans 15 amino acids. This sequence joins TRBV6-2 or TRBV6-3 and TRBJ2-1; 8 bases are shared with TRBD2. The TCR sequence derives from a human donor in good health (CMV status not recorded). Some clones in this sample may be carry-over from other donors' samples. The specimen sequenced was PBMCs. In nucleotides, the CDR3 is TGTGCCAGCATCCAAGGGCGGGGCGGGAGGAATGAGCAGTTCTTC. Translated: CASIQGRGGRNEQFF.